Sequencing of this T cell receptor beta chain was carried out in a study of T-cell memory formation after mild COVID-19. Study results and limitations: Second-wave clones peaking on day 37 lacked confirmed SARS-CoV-2 specificity. Largely, contracting CD4+ clones fell within CM and EM, and contracting CD8+ clones within EMRA.

This CDR3 contains 15 residues. V lost 5 bases and J lost 4; bases outside the gene matches: 7. In this sample, this clonotype turned up a few times. Its cognate antigen is unknown. TCRalpha and TCRbeta libraries used 5'RACE with constant-segment primers and UMIs. TCRdb re-analysed the 5' RACE reads in MiXCR, keeping a single row per CDR3 protein. The table shows around 250,000 distinct CDR3 sequences, with 15% to 20% occurring only once. Sequenced material: PBMCs or a T cell subset sorted from them (not recorded which). The rearrangement links TRBV12-3 or TRBV12-4 to TRBJ1-1, with 10 bases lining up with TRBD1. The source is a young man who had mild COVID-19 (a few samples of this study predate the infection). Cell type and time point are not known. The CDR3 is CASSLDRGRVTEAFF. DNA for the CDR3: TGTGCCAGCAGTCTAGACAGGGGGCGCGTCACTGAAGCTTTCTTT.